These T cell receptor beta chains were read from a single sample in a study of blood T cell repertoires in COVID-19. TCRdb's table, derived via immunoSEQ multiplex PCR, lists solely in-frame clones and lacks some. The data show a few hundred thousand clones, around nine tenths seen once. The sample taken for sequencing was peripheral blood. Source of these receptors: a man in his forties who had recovered from COVID-19. CDR3s include the opening cysteine and the closing phenylalanine or tryptophan. D genes are given only for firm matches. The listing skips clone size in some rows; elsewhere it reads once, few, many or a size class.

CDR3: CASSPGWETQYF; DNA: TGTGCCAGCAGCCCCGGGTGGGAGACCCAGTACTTC; D: NA; V: TRBV11-2; J: TRBJ2-5; size: NA
CDR3: CASSLGGQGGTYEQYF; DNA: TGTGCCAGCAGCTTAGGGGGACAGGGAGGAACCTACGAGCAGTACTTC; D: TRBD1; V: TRBV7-9; J: TRBJ2-7; size: NA
CDR3: CASTPDRGKSYEQYF; DNA: TGTGCCAGCACACCGGACAGGGGAAAATCCTACGAGCAGTACTTC; D: TRBD1; V: TRBV6-5; J: TRBJ2-7; size: NA
CDR3: CASSVGALGYTF; DNA: TGTGCCAGCAGCGTAGGAGCCCTAGGCTACACCTTC; D: NA; V: TRBV9; J: TRBJ1-2; size: NA
CDR3: CASSWGQGYSAVLTF; DNA: TGTGCCAGCAGCTGGGGACAGGGGTATAGCGCCGTCCTGACTTTC; D: TRBD1; V: TRBV5-4; J: TRBJ2-6; size: NA
CDR3: CASSQEGMTSGPYNEQFF; DNA: TGCGCCAGCAGCCAAGAAGGTATGACTAGCGGCCCATACAATGAGCAGTTCTTC; D: TRBD2; V: TRBV4-1; J: TRBJ2-1; size: once
CDR3: CASSLLAGPYNEQFF; DNA: TGTGCCAGCAGCTTATTAGCGGGCCCCTACAATGAGCAGTTCTTC; D: TRBD2; V: TRBV7-9; J: TRBJ2-1; size: NA
CDR3: CAITKGLAGPTGELFF; DNA: TGTGCCATCACTAAAGGACTAGCGGGGCCGACCGGGGAGCTGTTTTTT; D: TRBD2; V: TRBV10-3; J: TRBJ2-2; size: NA
CDR3: CASSLSRRPMQYF; DNA: TGTGCCAGCAGCCTTTCTAGGCGCCCCATGCAGTACTTC; D: NA; V: TRBV3-1/TRBV3-2; J: TRBJ2-7; size: NA
CDR3: CASSPHAGSNEKLFF; DNA: TGTGCCAGCAGCCCACATGCAGGATCTAATGAAAAACTGTTTTTT; D: NA; V: TRBV14; J: TRBJ1-4; size: NA
CDR3: CASSLRQGGYGYTF; DNA: TGTGCCAGCAGTCTACGACAGGGTGGCTATGGCTACACCTTC; D: TRBD1; V: TRBV6-2/TRBV6-3; J: TRBJ1-2; size: once
CDR3: CASSSQGIGNYGYTF; DNA: TGTGCCAGCAGTTCCCAGGGGATCGGTAACTATGGCTACACCTTC; D: NA; V: TRBV27; J: TRBJ1-2; size: NA
CDR3: CASRFRTGTYEQYF; DNA: TGTGCAAGTCGCTTCAGGACAGGGACCTACGAGCAGTACTTC; D: NA; V: TRBV12-2; J: TRBJ2-7; size: NA
CDR3: CASSLTAGAYEQYF; DNA: TGTGCCAGCAGCTTAACTGCGGGCGCCTACGAGCAGTACTTC; D: NA; V: TRBV7-3; J: TRBJ2-7; size: NA
CDR3: CASGFLSGRAGVQYF; DNA: TGTGCTAGTGGTTTTCTTAGCGGGAGGGCCGGGGTGCAGTACTTC; D: TRBD2; V: TRBV12-5; J: TRBJ2-7; size: NA